This TCR beta chain came from a study of CD8 T cells in Susac syndrome (dated by TCRdb to about 2019). Looking at the study overall: Of the Susac syndrome patients who were sequenced, about six had clinically active disease and eight were in clinical remission. Susac syndrome patients were therapy-naive, on corticosteroids (some also receiving IVIg), or on IVIg alone at blood withdrawal. Repertoire sequencing was used to test whether CD8+ T cell activation and differentiation in Susac syndrome was antigen driven.

In regard to this clonotype: No antigen is known for it. No clone much larger than this one lies a single base away; base qualities are absent.

High-throughput TCR beta sequencing profiled peripheral blood CD8+ and CD4+ T cells from healthy donors, Susac syndrome patients and multiple sclerosis patients. The Susac syndrome patients fulfilled recently defined diagnostic criteria for definite or probable disease. Bulk CD8+ and CD4+ T cells were purified by magnetic negative isolation, while CD8+ TEMRA cells were enriched using FACS. Blood was collected in EDTA tubes and processed within 24 hours, with PBMCs isolated through density gradient centrifugation. PBMCs intended for TCR sequencing were frozen in liquid nitrogen and were later thawed in a 37 degrees C water bath. A purity of at least 90% was achieved for sorted or isolated CD4+, CD8+ and CD8+ TEMRA cells. RNA was extracted using the RNeasy kit, and roughly 0.5 to 1 microgram was reverse transcribed with random hexamers. The immunoSEQ multiplex PCR assay, which covers 54 Vbeta and 13 Jbeta segments, was used to amplify TCR beta CDR3 regions. Bias from PCR amplification was corrected by using a synthetic template baseline for primer optimization and for computational correction. The authors' analysis ran thus. Reads were annotated to V, D and J genes per IMGT and analyzed with immunoSEQ Analyzer, keeping only productive sequences. Clonality was computed as one minus Shannon entropy normalized by log2 of the number of productive unique sequences. Public and private clones were assessed among the 100 most prevalent clones of each patient and control. Susac-specific clones were defined as absent from healthy and MS cohorts, some 1,000 published viral clones and other ImmuneACCESS disease sequences. TCRdb's own reprocessing of the public reads used fastp at Q25 and MiXCR and kept productive beta chains. Identical CDR3 protein sequences are pooled into one entry, listed with their most common genes and DNA. TCRdb assigned the V and J calls; the authors' analysis was not used. Present in this sample are about 200,000 distinct CDR3 sequences, roughly 90% of which were seen just once. 0.087% of the sample rests with the top ten.

Study-wide conclusions, independent of this receptor: The CD4+ T cell repertoire of patients with Susac syndrome showed no detectable clonal expansion. The number of individuals in the TCR sequencing and HLA analysis was recognized as being relatively small.

A distance of 7 bases separates the germline ends of V and J, which lose 0 bases and 1 base respectively. The CDR3 has 15 amino acids, counting the end cysteine and phenylalanine. Of all the DNA, just the CDR3 is kept, 45 bases in frame from base 1. For CDR1 and CDR2, the germline V gene lists SGDLS and YYNGEE. The chain joins TRBV9 to TRBJ1-4; the D segment could be TRBD1, given 5 matching bases. This clonotype was sampled from a human donor with Susac syndrome. The sequencing sample was made of CD4+ T cells from PBMCs. The CDR3 here reads CASSVGGGTNEKLFF. The nucleotide sequence is TGTGCCAGCAGCGTAGGTGGGGGAACTAATGAAAAACTGTTTTTT.